Sequencing of this T cell receptor beta chain was carried out in a study of cytomegalovirus exposure and HLA in healthy donors. Germline CDR1 SNHLY, CDR2 FYNNEI. This CDR3 is 15 amino acids long. V was pared by 6 bases and J by 5 bases, with 12 bases of the junction left unmatched. 60 Vbeta and 13 Jbeta primers were used in PCR. The repertoire was sequenced with immunoSEQ multiplex PCR; TCRdb's copy has only in-frame clones and lacks some. The sample lists some 100,000 clones, less than 80% seen once, with about 7.7% in the top ten. This chain joins TRBV2 and TRBJ1-2; 7 nucleotides line up with TRBD1. The origin of this receptor is a woman aged 50 to 60 in good health and CMV-seropositive. The sequenced material came from PBMCs. The CDR3 DNA follows: TGTGCCAGCAGATTTACACCGGGACAGAGATATGGCTACACCTTC. Its protein is CASRFTPGQRYGYTF.